These 25 T cell receptor beta chains came from one sample sequenced in a study of T cell responses to AZD1222 COVID-19 vaccine. Method: immunoSEQ multiplex PCR; TCRdb's copy keeps in-frame clones and lacks some. The data show approximately 76,000 clones, roughly four fifths seen once. The sample here was peripheral blood, taken on day 0 of AZD1222 vaccination. Receptors originate from an adult in good health.

The table lists this clone with a few counts. The rearrangement uses TRBV10-2 and TRBJ1-2; D not certain. The CDR3 has 14 amino acids. Between the trimmed V and J ends, which lost 0 bases and 7 bases, there was a span of 12 bases. Germline V gene data show CDR1 as WSHSY and CDR2 as SAAADI. CDR3 in amino acids: CASSESSQLSGYTF. The CDR3, as DNA: TGCGCCAGCAGTGAGTCTTCTCAATTAAGTGGCTACACCTTC.

CDR3 protein: CAAGTDYNSPLHF. The CDR3 DNA follows: TGTGCCGCAGGGACAGATTATAATTCACCCCTCCACTTT. The V call is TRBV2, the J call TRBJ1-6; 7 nucleotides agree with TRBD1. The J segment lost 4 bases and the V segment lost 11 bases, leaving 5 bases of the junction unmatched. The CDR3 is 13 residues long. Germline V lookup: CDR1 SNHLY, CDR2 FYNNEI.

This clone has a handful of counts. The rearrangement uses TRBV27 and TRBJ1-5; maybe TRBD1 (5 bases). V was shortened by 2 bases and J by 7 bases, with 12 bases between the two germline ends. CDR3 length equals 14 residues. The germline V gene has CDR1 MNHEY and CDR2 SMNVEV (reference sequence). This CDR3 is CASSLSQGRQPQHF. CDR3 coding DNA: TGTGCCAGCAGTTTAAGCCAGGGTCGACAGCCCCAGCATTTT.

Details on this clone: At the DNA level, this CDR3 is encoded by other sequences in the same sample as well. The V gene is TRBV19, the J gene TRBJ2-7; possible D gene TRBD2, 5 bases. Looked up from germline, CDR1 is LNHDA and CDR2 is SQIVND (reference sequence). Trimming took off 8 bases at V and 3 bases at J, with 14 bases between the two ends. The CDR3 loop spans 13 amino acids. CDR3 coding DNA: TGTGCCAGTTCTAGAAATCGGGACTACGAGCAGTACTTC. It is translated as CASSRNRDYEQYF. Using reference TRBV19 and TRBJ2-7 for the parts outside the CDR3, the full variable domain is DGGITQSPKYLFRKEGQNVTLSCEQNLNHDAMYWYRQDPGQGLRLIYYSQIVNDFQKGDIAEGYSVSREKKESFPLTVTSAQKNPTAFYLCASSRNRDYEQYFGPGTRLTVT.

This clone came up once. The chain is built from TRBV5-6 and TRBJ2-2, with D possibly matching TRBD1 (6 bases). Germline loops: CDR1 SGHDT, CDR2 YYEEEE. Trimming shortened V by 2 bases and J by 4 bases, and 9 bases separated the two germline ends. This CDR3 has 14 amino acids. For the CDR3, the DNA is TGTGCCAGCAGCTTAGGGGGATTCACCGGGGAGCTGTTTTTT. As protein: CASSLGGFTGELFF. The full variable domain, its missing parts supplied by reference TRBV5-6 and TRBJ2-2, is DAGVTQSPTHLIKTRGQQVTLRCSPKSGHDTVSWYQQALGQGPQFIFQYYEEEERQRGNFPDRFSGHQFPNYSSELNVNALLLGDSALYLCASSLGGFTGELFFGEGSRLTVL.

The chain carries TRBV19 and TRBJ2-2; D gene ambiguous. Germline V CDR1 and CDR2: LNHDA, SQIVND (reference sequence). V lost 9 bases and J 0 bases, leaving 8 bases between the germline ends. CDR3 length: 13 amino acids. CDR3 residues: CASQTTNTGELFF. Written as DNA, the CDR3 is TGTGCCAGCCAAACTACGAACACCGGGGAGCTGTTTTTT.

The gene calls are TRBV5-1 and TRBJ1-2, with 7 bases fitting TRBD1. V was pared by 0 bases and J by 6 bases, with 8 bases of the junction left unmatched. CDR1 is SGHRS, CDR2 YFSETQ, per germline. The CDR3 contains 15 residues. CDR3: CASSLGRGQENGYTF. DNA for the CDR3: TGCGCCAGCAGCTTGGGGAGGGGGCAGGAGAATGGCTACACCTTC.

V and J are TRBV5-4 and TRBJ2-5, with D possibly matching TRBD1 (5 bases). V lost 3 bases and J lost 5, with 8 bases in between. This CDR3 spans 12 amino acids. Germline assignment: CDR1 SGHNT and CDR2 YYREEE (reference sequence). In DNA form, the CDR3 reads TGTGCCAGCAGCTGGACATCGGAGACCCAGTACTTC. This codes for CASSWTSETQYF.

This CDR3 is CASSPKDPVVEAFF. CDR3 DNA: TGTGCCAGCAGTCCCAAGGACCCGGTGGTTGAAGCTTTCTTT. The chain carries TRBV27 and TRBJ1-1; D remains ambiguous. Germline lookup yields CDR1 MNHEY and CDR2 SMNVEV (reference sequence). CDR3 length equals 14 residues. Trimming removed 5 bases at V and 7 bases at J, with 17 bases between.

The chain is built from TRBV7-9 and TRBJ2-1; TRBD2 agrees at 8 bases. The CDR3 consists of 17 residues. V lost 5 bases to trimming and J lost 4 bases; unmatched junction nucleotides: 13. CDR1 and CDR2 from the germline V gene are SEHNR and FQNEAQ (reference sequence). CDR3 region: CASSPRGAGEVYNEQFF. CDR3 bases: TGTGCCAGCAGCCCTCGGGGAGCGGGAGAGGTATACAATGAGCAGTTCTTC.

The chain couples TRBV14 to TRBJ2-1; the match to TRBD2 covers 11 bases. Trimming at V came to 4 bases and at J to 12 bases, leaving 17 bases not matched to a gene. CDR3 length: 17 amino acids. The germline CDR1 and CDR2 sequences are SGHDN and FVKESK. Here the CDR3 reads CASSPLPGTSGFSRQFF. The CDR3 region has the DNA TGTGCCAGCAGCCCTTTACCCGGGACTAGCGGTTTTTCAAGGCAGTTCTTC.

This sequence joins TRBV7-2 and TRBJ2-7; weak D call: TRBD1 (6 bases). V lost 4 bases, J lost 3 bases, and 13 bases lay in between. Germline lookup yields CDR1 SGHTA and CDR2 FQGNSA. The CDR3 has 14 residues. The CDR3 sequence: CASSSYDRSYEQYF. The CDR3 nucleotides are TGTGCCAGCAGCTCATATGACAGGAGCTACGAGCAGTACTTC.

This chain connects TRBV5-1 to TRBJ2-7; D possibly corresponds to TRBD1 (6 bases). Per the germline V gene, CDR1 is SGHRS and CDR2 is YFSETQ. There are 14 residues in the CDR3. V was cut by 4 bases and J by 2 bases, with 13 bases left in between. The CDR3, as DNA: TGCGCCAGCAGCCGTACAGGGACGACCTACGAGCAGTACTTC. It specifies CASSRTGTTYEQYF.

The V gene is TRBV11-2, the J gene TRBJ1-1; D may be TRBD1 (5 bases). The CDR3 runs to 14 residues. V dropped 1 base and J dropped 5 bases, with 11 bases sitting between them. Germline V CDR1 and CDR2: SGHAT, FQNNGV. In DNA form, the CDR3 reads TGTGCCAGCAGCTTAGTGGGGGGACGGACTGAAGCTTTCTTT. This sequence encodes CASSLVGGRTEAFF.

The V gene is TRBV5-1, the J gene TRBJ2-1, with 7 bases matching TRBD2. Losses at the gene ends were 0 bases for V and 0 bases for J; bases not matched to a gene: 6. CDR3 size: 17 residues. Looked up from germline, CDR1 is SGHRS and CDR2 is YFSETQ. CDR3 nucleotides: TGCGCCAGCAGCTTGGTGTCGAGCGGGAACTCCTACAATGAGCAGTTCTTC. Protein sequence: CASSLVSSGNSYNEQFF.

For the CDR3, the DNA is TGTGCCAGCAGCCAAGGGCCCGGGGGGTCGGAGAACACTGAAGCTTTCTTT. Translation: CASSQGPGGSENTEAFF. This chain links TRBV14 with TRBJ1-1, with D possibly matching TRBD1 (5 bases). The CDR3 spans 17 residues. Germline V gives CDR1 SGHDN, CDR2 FVKESK. V shed 1 base and J shed 1 base, with 16 bases lying between them.

The chain couples TRBV27 to TRBJ1-2; no clear D gene. Germline-derived CDR1 and CDR2 are MNHEY and SMNVEV (reference sequence). V was trimmed by 4 bases and J by 7 bases, leaving 16 bases between them. CDR3 size: 14 residues. CDR3 nucleotide sequence: TGTGCCAGCAGTTATCGAGCGGAGCGGACTGGCTACACCTTC. Encoded protein: CASSYRAERTGYTF.

The V and J genes are TRBV2 and TRBJ2-5; TRBD1 matches at 8 bases. The CDR3 covers 17 residues. Per germline, CDR1 SNHLY and CDR2 FYNNEI. V lost 2 bases, J lost 7 bases, and 15 bases stayed unmatched. CDR3 loop: CASSESRGLSGWGTQYF. Here the CDR3 DNA reads TGTGCCAGCAGTGAATCCAGGGGGCTCTCTGGGTGGGGGACCCAGTACTTC.

V gene TRBV6-5 combines with J gene TRBJ2-7; D is unresolved. V lost 1 base and J 11 bases, leaving 15 bases between the germline ends. In germline, CDR1 is MNHEY, CDR2 SVGAGI. This CDR3 is 13 amino acids long. The CDR3 loop reads CASSYYPAEIEYF. The CDR3, as DNA: TGTGCCAGCAGTTACTATCCCGCAGAGATCGAGTACTTC.

V is TRBV2 and J is TRBJ1-1; possible D gene TRBD1, 5 bases. Per the germline V gene, CDR1 is SNHLY and CDR2 is FYNNEI. This CDR3 spans 14 amino acids. Between the trimmed V and J ends, which lost 11 bases and 0 bases, there was a span of 16 bases. The CDR3 region has the DNA TGTGCCTGTCGGAGGGAGACAGTGAACACTGAAGCTTTCTTT. Translation: CACRRETVNTEAFF.

This chain connects TRBV19 to TRBJ1-5; no reliable D call. CDR3 length equals 13 residues. V dropped 3 bases and J dropped 5 bases, with 8 bases sitting between them. Germline CDR1 is LNHDA and CDR2 is SQIVND (reference sequence). CDR3 protein: CASSMLADQPQHF. CDR3 DNA: TGTGCCAGTAGTATGTTAGCTGATCAGCCCCAGCATTTT.

V is TRBV6-1 and J is TRBJ2-4; D uncertain. This CDR3 contains 15 residues. CDR1 and CDR2 from the germline V gene are MNHNS and SASEGT. Trimming left V 0 bases short and J 0 bases short, with 6 bases between. CDR3 DNA: TGTGCCAGCAGTGAAGCTAGCCTAGCCAAAAACATTCAGTACTTC. This encodes CASSEASLAKNIQYF.

The V call is TRBV10-3, the J call TRBJ2-3; 8 nucleotides line up with TRBD2. The CDR3 consists of 18 residues. Germline assignment: CDR1 ENHRY and CDR2 SYGVKD. V was clipped by 2 bases and J by 0 bases; unmatched bases: 10. The CDR3 region has the DNA TGTGCCATCAGTGAGGAGGGGGTTCGCGGGGGGAGCACAGATACGCAGTATTTT. It codes for CAISEEGVRGGSTDTQYF.

The chain carries TRBV7-2 and TRBJ1-1; D is uncertain. This CDR3 region has 15 residues. Germline values: CDR1 SGHTA, CDR2 FQGNSA. V was pared by 5 bases and J by 0 bases, with 13 bases between. CDR3 coding DNA: TGTGCCAGCAGCCGGTATAGGACCGTGAACACTGAAGCTTTCTTT. It codes for CASSRYRTVNTEAFF.

The chain recombines TRBV12-3 or TRBV12-4 with TRBJ2-3; D gene uncertain. This CDR3 has 11 amino acids. V lost 3 bases and J 8 bases, leaving 6 bases between the germline ends. CDR3 protein: CASSLSGTQYF. DNA for the CDR3: TGTGCCAGCAGTTTGTCGGGTACGCAGTATTTT.